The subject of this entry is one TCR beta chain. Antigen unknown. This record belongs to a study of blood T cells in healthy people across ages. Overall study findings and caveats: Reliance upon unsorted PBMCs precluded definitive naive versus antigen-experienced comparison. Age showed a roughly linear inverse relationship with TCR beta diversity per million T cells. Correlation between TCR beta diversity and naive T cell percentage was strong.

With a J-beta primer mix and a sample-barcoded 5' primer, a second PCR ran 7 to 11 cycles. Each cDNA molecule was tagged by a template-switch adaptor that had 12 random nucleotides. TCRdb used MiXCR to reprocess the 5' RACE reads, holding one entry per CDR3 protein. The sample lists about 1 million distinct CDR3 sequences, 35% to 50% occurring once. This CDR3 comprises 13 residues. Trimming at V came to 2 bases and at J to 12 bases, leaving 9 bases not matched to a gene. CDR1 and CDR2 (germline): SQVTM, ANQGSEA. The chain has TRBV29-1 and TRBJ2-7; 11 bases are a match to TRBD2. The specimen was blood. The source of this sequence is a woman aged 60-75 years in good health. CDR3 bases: TGCAGCGTTGAAACGCTAGCGGGAGGCCGGTTGTACTTC. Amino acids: CSVETLAGGRLYF.